The 29 T cell receptor beta chains given below trace back to one sample, sequenced in a study of T cell repertoires in cytomegalovirus infection. TCRdb re-analysed the reads in MiXCR, keeping a single row per CDR3 protein. The table records some 180,000 distinct CDR3 sequences, 17% of them present only once. Sequencing used CD8+ T cells from PBMCs. All receptors derive from a human donor in good health (CMV status not recorded). Some clones in this sample may be carry-over from other donors' samples.

This clonotype showed up just a few times. The genes are TRBV12-3 or TRBV12-4 and TRBJ2-5; 9 bases fit TRBD2. This CDR3 is 15 amino acids long. V lost 6 bases, J lost 4 bases, and 9 bases stayed unmatched. The CDR3, as DNA: TGTGCCAGCAGCCGAACTGGGACTAGCCCAGAGACCCAGTACTTC. Amino acids: CASSRTGTSPETQYF.

This clonotype has just a few counts. The genes are TRBV4-1 and TRBJ2-1, with 8 positions matching TRBD2. CDR3 length: 12 amino acids. Germline CDR1 and CDR2: MGHRA and YSYEKL. V was clipped by 3 bases and J by 12 bases; unmatched bases: 4. Here the CDR3 DNA reads TGCGCCAGCAGCCACCTGGCGGGGGGGCAGTTCTTC. Its protein product is CASSHLAGGQFF.

The chain carries TRBV29-1 and TRBJ2-3, with TRBD2 identical over 7 bases. Trimming removed 6 bases from V and 4 bases from J; junction bases left unmatched: 13. The CDR3 loop spans 15 amino acids. The V gene's germline CDR1 is SQVTM and CDR2 ANQGSEA. Here the CDR3 DNA reads TGCAGCGTAAGTTGGGACCGAAGCGGGGCAGATACGCAGTATTTT. Its translation: CSVSWDRSGADTQYF.

This clonotype came up a few times. V gene TRBV7-9 combines with J gene TRBJ2-1, with D unresolved. Germline lookup yields CDR1 SEHNR and CDR2 FQNEAQ (reference sequence). Trimming shortened V by 4 bases and J by 5 bases, and 15 bases separated the two germline ends. The CDR3 consists of 15 residues. The CDR3 loop is CASSWAGGQNNEQFF. The CDR3 bases are TGTGCCAGCAGCTGGGCCGGTGGGCAGAACAATGAGCAGTTCTTC.

This chain links TRBV6-2 or TRBV6-3 with TRBJ2-3, with 7 bases that match TRBD1. The CDR3 extends over 13 amino acids. Germline lookup yields CDR1 MNHEY and CDR2 SVGEGT. V gave up 8 bases and J gave up 5 bases; unmatched junction bases: 7. Here the CDR3 reads CASRDSPRDTQYF. As DNA, the CDR3 is TGTGCCAGCCGGGACAGCCCGCGAGATACGCAGTATTTT.

This clonotype has only a few counts. The chain recombines TRBV20-1 with TRBJ2-7, with 9 positions matching TRBD2. This CDR3 is built from 19 residues. The V and J ends lost 0 bases and 6 bases, in that order; junction bases with no gene match: 21. Germline assignment: CDR1 DFQATT and CDR2 SNEGSKA (reference sequence). DNA for the CDR3: TGCAGTGCTAGAGAAGGTGCGGACAGCGGGAGGCGGGATCGAACCGAGCAGTACTTC. Translating it yields CSAREGADSGRRDRTEQYF.

The chain carries TRBV6-5 and TRBJ1-1; weak D call: TRBD1 (5 bases). This CDR3 is built from 15 residues. Germline loops: CDR1 MNHEY, CDR2 SVGAGI. V lost 6 bases, J lost 6 bases, and 20 bases lay in between. The CDR3 bases are TGTGCCAGCAGGCTAACTACTTCACGGGGCCCTGAAGCTTTCTTT. Amino acid sequence: CASRLTTSRGPEAFF.

The V call is TRBV12-3 or TRBV12-4, the J call TRBJ2-1; D gene unclear. This CDR3 region has 14 residues. V shed 4 bases and J shed 0 bases, with 7 bases lying between them. The CDR3 region has the DNA TGTGCCAGCAGTTGGTACAGCTCCTACAATGAGCAGTTCTTC. It specifies CASSWYSSYNEQFF.

This clonotype was detected many times. V is TRBV28 and J is TRBJ2-7, with 8 nucleotides matching TRBD2. CDR1 is MDHEN and CDR2 is SYDVKM in the germline V gene. The CDR3 consists of 14 residues. V lost 2 bases and J lost 2; bases outside the gene matches: 2. CDR3 sequence (DNA): TGTGCCAGCAGTTTAACGGGAGGGGCCTACGAGCAGTACTTC. It translates to CASSLTGGAYEQYF.

The chain links TRBV9 to TRBJ2-1; 7 nucleotides agree with TRBD2. Germline V gene sequence: CDR1 SGDLS, CDR2 YYNGEE. The CDR3 runs 13 residues. The ends lost 3 bases at V and 7 bases at J; junction bases unmatched: 4. CDR3 bases: TGTGCCAGCAGCGGGGGGACTATTAATGAGCAGTTCTTC. It codes for CASSGGTINEQFF.

This clonotype has just a few counts. The gene calls are TRBV6-2 or TRBV6-3 and TRBJ2-1; 11 positions match TRBD1. CDR3 size: 14 residues. V lost 10 bases, J lost 7 bases, and 9 bases stayed unmatched. Germline V CDR1 and CDR2: MNHEY, SVGEGT. The CDR3 protein is CATIPGQGVNEQFF. The CDR3 DNA is TGTGCCACCATTCCGGGACAGGGGGTAAATGAGCAGTTCTTC.

This chain links TRBV29-1 with TRBJ2-7; 9 bases fit TRBD2. Trimming took 6 bases from V and 3 from J; bases not matched to a gene: 9. The germline CDR1 and CDR2 sequences are SQVTM and ANQGSEA. The length of the CDR3 is 14 residues. The CDR3 DNA reads TGCAGCGTGTCTGAGCGGGGGGCCCTCTACGAGCAGTACTTC. Translated: CSVSERGALYEQYF.

The V call is TRBV7-6, the J call TRBJ1-4, with D maybe TRBD1 (6 bases). The germline V gene has CDR1 SGHVS and CDR2 FNYEAQ. The CDR3 extends over 15 amino acids. Trimming took off 1 base at V and 7 bases at J, with 13 bases between the two ends. CDR3 nucleotides: TGTGCCAGCAGCTTAGTGTGGGGGGGCGGTGAAAAACTGTTTTTT. Encoded protein: CASSLVWGGGEKLFF.

This chain joins TRBV20-1 and TRBJ1-5, with 9 nucleotides matching TRBD1. With V trimmed by 6 bases and J by 7 bases, 10 bases remained unmatched. CDR1 and CDR2 from the germline V gene are DFQATT and SNEGSKA (reference sequence). This CDR3 comprises 14 residues. The chain's CDR3 is CSAGLTGGGQPQHF. CDR3 in DNA: TGCAGTGCGGGGTTGACAGGGGGTGGACAGCCCCAGCATTTT.

This clonotype was counted only a few times. The gene calls are TRBV7-9 and TRBJ2-5; 10 nucleotides align to TRBD1. V dropped 5 bases and J dropped 3; count of bases not matched to a gene: 6. CDR1 is SEHNR and CDR2 is FQNEAQ in the germline V gene (reference sequence). This CDR3 spans 15 amino acids. CDR3 sequence reads: CASSTATGGEETQYF. The CDR3 DNA reads TGTGCCAGCAGCACAGCGACAGGGGGCGAAGAGACCCAGTACTTC.

This clonotype was counted only a few times. J is TRBJ2-3 and V is TRBV28; unclear D gene. CDR1 MDHEN and CDR2 SYDVKM come from the germline V gene. The V end lost 6 bases, the J end lost 0 bases, and 22 bases lay between the germline ends. CDR3 length: 18 residues. The CDR3 is CASSATVTDFSSTDTQYF. In DNA, the CDR3 is TGTGCCAGCAGCGCCACGGTTACAGATTTCTCTAGCACAGATACGCAGTATTTT.

The J gene is TRBJ1-1, the V gene TRBV11-2, with a weak D call TRBD1 (6 bases). The CDR3 contains 16 residues. The ends were cut back, 1 base at V and 1 base at J, with 13 bases in the middle. CDR1 is SGHAT, CDR2 FQNNGV, per germline. The CDR3 DNA reads TGTGCCAGCAGCTTAGTGGCAGGGGTTTCGAACACTGAAGCTTTCTTT. It encodes CASSLVAGVSNTEAFF.

This clonotype is judged medium-sized. The chain recombines TRBV7-9 with TRBJ2-1; D is unresolved. Per germline, CDR1 SEHNR and CDR2 FQNEAQ (reference sequence). The V gene lost 2 bases and the J gene lost 10 bases, with 9 bases spanning the gap. The CDR3 length is 12 residues. In DNA, the CDR3 is TGTGCCAGCAGCTTAAACAGTTTCGAGCAGTTCTTC. Amino acids: CASSLNSFEQFF. The variable domain in full, with the rest retrieved from reference TRBV7-9 and TRBJ2-1, is DTGVSQNPRHKITKRGQNVTFRCDPISEHNRLYWYRQTLGQGPEFLTYFQNEAQLEKSRLLSDRFSAERPKGSFSTLEIQRTEQGDSAMYLCASSLNSFEQFFGPGTRLTVL.

The V call is TRBV20-1, the J call TRBJ1-2; D uncertain. Trimming cost V 1 base and J 3 bases, with 9 bases left between them. This CDR3 is 13 amino acids long. Germline V CDR1 and CDR2: DFQATT, SNEGSKA (reference sequence). This CDR3 reads CSARVLQHYGYTF. The CDR3, as DNA: TGCAGTGCTAGAGTGCTACAACACTATGGCTACACCTTC.

V is TRBV10-3 and J is TRBJ2-7; D gene uncertain. V was shortened by 8 bases and J by 0 bases, with 11 bases between the two germline ends. The germline CDR1 and CDR2 sequences are ENHRY and SYGVKD. The CDR3 loop spans 13 amino acids. DNA for the CDR3: TGTGCCATCGGGGTAGGACCCTCCTACGAGCAGTACTTC. It is translated as CAIGVGPSYEQYF.

The chain combines TRBV11-2 with TRBJ2-7; unclear D gene. With 1 base removed from V and 3 bases from J, the gap between germline ends came to 10 bases. Germline CDR1 and CDR2: SGHAT and FQNNGV. CDR3 length: 14 residues. The CDR3 DNA follows: TGTGCCAGCAGCTTAGTAGCAGAGAACTACGAGCAGTACTTC. It specifies CASSLVAENYEQYF.

The rearrangement links TRBV14 to TRBJ1-2; D might be TRBD1 (6 bases). V lost 2 bases, J lost 4 bases, and 11 bases lay in between. Germline V lookup: CDR1 SGHDN, CDR2 FVKESK. CDR3 length: 14 residues. The CDR3 coding sequence is TGTGCCAGCAGCCAAACCGGGACAAGCTATGGCTACACCTTC. Translating gives CASSQTGTSYGYTF.

The chain uses TRBV7-2 and TRBJ2-3; D remains unclear. The CDR3 contains 16 residues. The V and J ends lost 5 bases and 0 bases respectively, with 15 bases between them. The germline V gene has CDR1 SGHTA and CDR2 FQGNSA. CDR3 loop: CASSPVESTSTDTQYF. In DNA, the CDR3 is TGTGCCAGCAGCCCCGTGGAGTCCACTAGCACAGATACGCAGTATTTT.

V and J are TRBV7-9 and TRBJ1-4; D gene unclear. Germline-derived CDR1 and CDR2 are SEHNR and FQNEAQ (reference sequence). Between the trimmed V and J ends, which lost 4 bases and 4 bases, there was a span of 19 bases. This CDR3 region has 17 residues. In DNA form, the CDR3 reads TGTGCCAGCAGCTCCGGGTCGTCAGGTCAGCTTAATGAAAAACTGTTTTTT. This codes for CASSSGSSGQLNEKLFF.

This clonotype showed up just a few times. The V call is TRBV12-3 or TRBV12-4, the J call TRBJ2-5; 7 bases map to TRBD2. V lost 7 bases to trimming and J lost 2 bases; unmatched junction nucleotides: 7. This CDR3 has 14 amino acids. The DNA of the CDR3 is TGTGCCAGCACCCTGGGGGGGTTTCAAGAGACCCAGTACTTC. Protein: CASTLGGFQETQYF.

Here the CDR3 DNA reads TGTGCCAGCAGAGGGGCGGTGGTCAATGAGCAGTTCTTC. Translation: CASRGAVVNEQFF. The V and J genes are TRBV14 and TRBJ2-1; D might be TRBD1 (5 bases). Trimming removed 6 bases from V and 6 bases from J, with 12 bases in between. The CDR3 totals 13 residues. The germline V gene has CDR1 SGHDN and CDR2 FVKESK.

CDR3 DNA sequence: TGCGCCAGCAGCACGGACAGCTATGGCTACACCTTC. It specifies CASSTDSYGYTF. The chain carries TRBV4-3 and TRBJ1-2; a possible D gene is TRBD1 (6 bases). The V gene's germline CDR1 is LGHNA and CDR2 YSLEER. The germline V and J ends were trimmed by 5 bases and 4 bases, with 8 bases remaining between them. The CDR3 is made up of 12 amino acids.

In this sample, this clonotype turned up a few times. The chain carries TRBV7-9 and TRBJ2-7; maybe TRBD2 (6 bases). Per germline, CDR1 SEHNR and CDR2 FQNEAQ (reference sequence). The CDR3 runs 13 residues. With 6 bases removed from V and 4 bases from J, the gap between germline ends came to 13 bases. The chain's CDR3 is CASSSGSGYEQYF. The CDR3 DNA reads TGTGCCAGCAGTTCAGGGAGCGGGTACGAGCAGTACTTC.

This clonotype was observed at least ten times. The J gene is TRBJ2-1, the V gene TRBV7-6; 9 bases align to TRBD1. V shed 4 bases and J 3 bases; nucleotides not matched to a gene: 10. The CDR3 consists of 17 residues. Germline V gene sequence: CDR1 SGHVS, CDR2 FNYEAQ. CDR3 sequence (DNA): TGTGCCAGCAGCTCCGTGTCCGGGACAGGGTACTACAATGAGCAGTTCTTC. It codes for CASSSVSGTGYYNEQFF.